A single T cell receptor (beta chain) is shown here with its context. Its specificity is not known. These data belong to a study of T cells in narcolepsy. About the study: Donors had narcolepsy type 1 or type 2, or were healthy controls.

This table comes from immunoSEQ multiplex PCR, and its TCRdb copy is limited to in-frame clones, with some not included. The table includes 30,000 or so clones, about 80% detected once. Germline V gives CDR1 MNHEY, CDR2 SVGAGI. The CDR3 covers 14 residues. The V and J ends lost 5 bases and 0 bases respectively, with 9 bases between them. Whole-study results and caveats: Comparing one patient's CSF and blood CD4+ clonotypes highlighted HCRT- and TRIB2-specific autoreactive clonotypes.

The sequenced sample was CD45RA- memory CD4+ T cells from PBMCs. This receptor was obtained from a human donor with narcolepsy. The gene calls are TRBV6-5 and TRBJ2-3; D gene uncertain. CDR3 sequence (DNA): TGTGCCAGCAGTCCCCGGTTTAGCACAGATACGCAGTATTTT. It is translated as CASSPRFSTDTQYF.